This is a list of T cell receptor beta chains from one sample in a study of long-term antiretroviral therapy in people with HIV. Assay used: immunoSEQ multiplex PCR; TCRdb lists only in-frame clones, some missing. Here the sample spans roughly 34,000 clones, 70% to 80% being singletons. Sample: unsorted PBMCs, taken 1.9 years after starting antiretroviral therapy. Receptor source: a man younger than 30 with HIV. Both conserved end residues are part of each CDR3. Fields, in order: V gene, J gene, CDR3 protein.

>TRBV5-1|TRBJ2-3
CASRGTARSIGLEKGTQYF
>TRBV5-4|TRBJ2-3
CASSLRSGGPTSTDTQYF
>TRBV4-1|TRBJ1-4
CASSQGGRGSNEKLFF
>TRBV7-3|TRBJ1-2
CASSAGTGGNYGYTF
>TRBV5-1|TRBJ2-7
CASSLAGETYEQYF
>TRBV14|TRBJ2-2
CASSQGRGSTGELFF
>TRBV19|TRBJ2-5
CASSIQAEFRETQYF
>TRBV15|TRBJ1-2
CATSREKGNYGYTF
>TRBV9|TRBJ1-3
CASSPGGPSGNTIYF
>TRBV2|TRBJ2-2
CASRPGLGTGELFF
>TRBV10-1|TRBJ1-5
CASERGGAGNQPQHF
>TRBV10-3|TRBJ1-5
CAISASHFSNQPQHF
>TRBV6-1|TRBJ1-2
CASNIGGDYGYTF
>TRBV28|TRBJ2-1
CASSLEASGNEQFF
>TRBV28|TRBJ1-2
CATQRFNGYTF
>TRBV5-1|TRBJ2-1
CASSSLAEQFF
>TRBV6-6|-
CASSQSWIGYEQYF
>TRBV7-9|TRBJ1-4
CASSPSTGPNEKLFF
>TRBV7-2|TRBJ2-7
CASSRNYEQYF
>TRBV5-4|TRBJ1-1
CASSHKSGVNTEAFF
>TRBV5-1|TRBJ1-2
CASSLGLTDNYGYTF
>TRBV27|TRBJ1-4
CASSRGGNEKLFF
>TRBV19|TRBJ2-3
CASRKPGTGQNTDTQYF
>TRBV7-2|TRBJ1-2
CASSPNSGNGYTF
>TRBV5-5|TRBJ2-2
CASSFRVLDTGELFF
>TRBV4-2|TRBJ1-2
CASSQGAGGMADGYTF
>TRBV9|TRBJ1-6
CASSPGQSPLHF
>TRBV10-3|TRBJ1-1
CAISVTEKNTEAFF
>TRBV19|TRBJ1-2
CASSVGLEGYTF
>TRBV5-1|TRBJ2-3
CASSLEGAQYF
>TRBV6-5|TRBJ2-3
CASSYVGESTDTQYF
>TRBV5-1|TRBJ1-1
CASSTDRVNTEAFF
>TRBV30|TRBJ2-7
CAWSGAGIINEQYF
>TRBV7-7|TRBJ2-1
CASSPGARSYNEQFF
>TRBV15|TRBJ2-1
CAAAETGGGWAEQFF
>TRBV11-1|TRBJ2-4
CASSLGAKNIQYF
>TRBV9|TRBJ2-6
CASSQAGANVLTF
>TRBV9|TRBJ2-5
CASSADRENWETQYF
>TRBV7-6|TRBJ2-7
CASSLGWEKAGSSYEQYF
>TRBV15|TRBJ2-2
CATSRPTTNTGELFF
>TRBV27|TRBJ2-5
CASPNLQGGETQYF
>TRBV19|TRBJ2-3
CASSIIGTGETDTQYF
>TRBV5-8|TRBJ1-5
CASSPLRTEPQHF
>TRBV28|TRBJ1-1
CATIRQTENTEAFF
>TRBV6-6|TRBJ1-5
CASTKGSGNQPQHF
>TRBV10-3|TRBJ1-1
CAISLGQGDTEAFF
>TRBV5-1|TRBJ1-2
CASSSGLGTGDYGYTF
>TRBV6-1|TRBJ2-7
CASIRGFLYEQYF
>TRBV10-3|TRBJ2-5
CAIRGGTQYF
>TRBV6-5|TRBJ2-5
CASSYSGAGRQQTQYF
>TRBV27|TRBJ2-7
CASSSGQGPYEQYF
>TRBV6-5|TRBJ1-1
CASSLGQGNTEAFF
>TRBV2|TRBJ1-1
CASSDLGTVNTEAFF
>TRBV5-1|TRBJ1-2
CASSPLGFEDYTF
>TRBV6-7|TRBJ1-6
CASGDPGSLIHPSTLSLHF
>TRBV7-9|TRBJ1-1
CASSLVGTENTEAFF
>TRBV10-3|TRBJ2-3
CATVLSGTDTQYF
>TRBV18|TRBJ2-1
CASSPGVENNEQFF
>TRBV6-6|TRBJ2-7
CASSHTGLTYEQYF